The subject of this entry is one T cell receptor beta chain. Its antigen is currently not known. No much larger clonotype is one base removed from it; base qualities were not supplied. The time point label, read with the paper, signifies: baseline before first vaccination. The vaccinee samples were drawn from two UK trials, COV001 and COV002, one of which was a single-blind randomized controlled phase 2/3 trial testing AZD1222 (ChAdOx1 nCoV-19) in healthy adults. For TCRbeta chain sequencing, PBMC samples from trial participants were taken at day 0 and at day 28 after the second dose. This entry belongs to a study of T cell responses to AZD1222 COVID-19 vaccine (TCRdb year 2021). About the investigation overall: AZD1222 recipients given second doses at about 4 weeks or at about 12 weeks were pooled, since spike-specific TCR depth and breadth were not found to differ between the two schedules. TCR sequencing covered over 230 trial participants: approximately 200 given two doses of AZD1222 and approximately 25 given two doses of MenACWY control vaccine. Trial participants were enrolled by age into subgroups of 18-55, 56-69 and 70-plus years, and approximately 150, 30 and 60 TCR-sequenced participants, respectively, were included in these subgroups.

Counted from cysteine to phenylalanine, this CDR3 has 13 amino acids. Kept here is only the CDR3 DNA, which spans 39 bases and is read in frame from base 1. According to the germline V gene (reference sequence), CDR1 reads MNHEY and CDR2 reads SMNVEV. V trim: 8 bases; J trim: 4 bases; unmatched bases: 4. The CDR3 regions of human TCRbeta chains were analyzed by immunosequencing. Per the authors' processing: TCRs in the repertoires were compared against a reference library of SARS-CoV-2-specific TCRs that had been generated with the MIRA antigen-specificity platform. Breadth was defined as the fraction of unique TCRs that were SARS-CoV-2-associated. Depth was defined as the fraction of total T cells that were SARS-CoV-2-associated. Using the MIRA data, every spike-specific TCR was mapped to the spike region that the TCR reacted to and assigned to either a CD4 or a CD8 class. Log10-transformed breadth and depth values were compared by one-way ANOVA with Sidak's multiple comparisons tests. The clones in this table, taken by TCRdb from immuneACCESS, are in-frame only. Not every clone is retained; where verified, under half of the shortfall comes from an unresolved V gene, and the cause of the rest is unknown. For V, J and clone size, that table is used; D and trimming come from the DNA. Present in this sample are more than 140,000 clones, around 88% of which were seen just once. Around 2.3% of the sample comes from the top ten.

General findings and caveats noted by the study authors: Vaccine-associated CD4 TCRs spanned the whole spike protein, with dominant responses in regions 160-218 and 743-854. Because no samples from the day 14 peak response were available, repertoires could be characterized only after the peak T cell response. Conclusions about previously exposed vaccinees are limited because only five to seven AZD1222 recipients were SARS-CoV-2 seropositive at baseline. Participants were mostly white British and included more females than males, and it was suggested by the authors that clonal diversity may have been underestimated. Reportedly, close to half of the unique spike-specific TCRs recognized epitopes lying outside the regions that are mutated in the B.1.351 and B.1.1.7 variants. A significant rise in spike-specific TCR breadth and depth was observed after two AZD1222 doses relative to day 0 and relative to MenACWY recipients. The 56-69-year group was small, and its depth increase did not reach significance, likely because of low power.

Recombination connected TRBV27 to TRBJ2-1; TRBD1 matches 8 bases in the middle. The clonotype was recovered from an adult in good health. The sequencing used peripheral blood, collected on day 0 of AZD1222 vaccination. The sequence in DNA is TGTGCCAGCTCCGACAGGGGTTACAATGAGCAGTTCTTC. It encodes CASSDRGYNEQFF.